The clone carrying this T cell receptor beta chain came up once. V was shortened by 5 bases and J by 0 bases, with 15 bases between the two germline ends. In germline, CDR1 is SGHRS, CDR2 YFSETQ. The CDR3 is made up of 16 amino acids. This entry is derived from a study of technical replicates of blood from several donors. Clones were read by immunoSEQ multiplex PCR, and TCRdb kept only the in-frame ones, dropping some. The sample contains over 70,000 clones, 80% to 95% of which appear only once. The receptor was isolated from a human donor in good health. This rearrangement joins TRBV5-1 to TRBJ2-1; weak D call: TRBD2 (5 bases). The sequenced sample consisted of T cells isolated from PBMCs. The CDR3 sequence: CASRPSVSGSYNEQFF. The CDR3 coding sequence is TGCGCCAGCAGGCCTAGTGTCAGCGGCTCCTACAATGAGCAGTTCTTC.